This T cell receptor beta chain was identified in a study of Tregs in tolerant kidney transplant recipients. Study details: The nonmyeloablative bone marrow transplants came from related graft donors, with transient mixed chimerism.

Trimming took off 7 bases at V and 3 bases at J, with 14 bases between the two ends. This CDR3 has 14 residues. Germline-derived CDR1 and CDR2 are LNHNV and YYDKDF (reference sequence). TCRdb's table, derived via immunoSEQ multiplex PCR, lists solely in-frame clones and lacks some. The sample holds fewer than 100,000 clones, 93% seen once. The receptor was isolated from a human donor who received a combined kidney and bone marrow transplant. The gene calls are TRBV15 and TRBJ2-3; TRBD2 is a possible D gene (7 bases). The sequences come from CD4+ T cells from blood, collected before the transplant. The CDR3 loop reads CATIRGGGTDTQYF. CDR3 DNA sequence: TGTGCCACCATCAGGGGCGGGGGAACAGATACGCAGTATTTT.